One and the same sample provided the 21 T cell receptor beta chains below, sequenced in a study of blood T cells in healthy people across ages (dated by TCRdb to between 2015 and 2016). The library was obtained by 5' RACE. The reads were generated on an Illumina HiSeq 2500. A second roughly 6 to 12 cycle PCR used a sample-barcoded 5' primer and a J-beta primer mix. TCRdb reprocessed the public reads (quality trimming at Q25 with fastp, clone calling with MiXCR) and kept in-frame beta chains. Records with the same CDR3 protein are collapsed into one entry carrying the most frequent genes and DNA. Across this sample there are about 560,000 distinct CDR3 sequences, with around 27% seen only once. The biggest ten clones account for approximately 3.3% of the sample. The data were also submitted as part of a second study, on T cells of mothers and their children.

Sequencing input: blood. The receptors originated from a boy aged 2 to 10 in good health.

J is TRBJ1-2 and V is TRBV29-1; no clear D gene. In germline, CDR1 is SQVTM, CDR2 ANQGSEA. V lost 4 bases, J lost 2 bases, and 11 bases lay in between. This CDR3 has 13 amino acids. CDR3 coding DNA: TGCAGCGTTGCAGGTAGAGGAAACTATGGCTACACCTTC. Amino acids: CSVAGRGNYGYTF.

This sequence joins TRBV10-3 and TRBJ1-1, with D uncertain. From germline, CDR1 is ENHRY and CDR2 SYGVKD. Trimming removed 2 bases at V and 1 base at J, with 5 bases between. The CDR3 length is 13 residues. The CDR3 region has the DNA TGTGCCATCAGTGAGCTTGGGAACACTGAAGCTTTCTTT. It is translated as CAISELGNTEAFF.

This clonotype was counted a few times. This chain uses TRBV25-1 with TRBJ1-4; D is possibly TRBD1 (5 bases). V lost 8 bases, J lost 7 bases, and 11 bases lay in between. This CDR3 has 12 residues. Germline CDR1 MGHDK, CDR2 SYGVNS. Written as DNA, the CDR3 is TGTGCCAGCCGGCGACAGTTTGAAAAACTGTTTTTT. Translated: CASRRQFEKLFF.

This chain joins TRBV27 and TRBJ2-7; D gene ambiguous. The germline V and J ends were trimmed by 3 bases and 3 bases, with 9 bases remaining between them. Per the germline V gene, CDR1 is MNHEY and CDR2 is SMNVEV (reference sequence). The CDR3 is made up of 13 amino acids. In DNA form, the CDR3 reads TGTGCCAGCAGTTTTAGTGATGGCTACGAGCAGTACTTC. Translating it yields CASSFSDGYEQYF.

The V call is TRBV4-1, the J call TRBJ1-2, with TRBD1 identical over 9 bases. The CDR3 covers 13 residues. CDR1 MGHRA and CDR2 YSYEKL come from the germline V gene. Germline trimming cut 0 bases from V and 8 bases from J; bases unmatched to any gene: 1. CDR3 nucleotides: TGCGCCAGCAGCCAAGAGGACAGGGGCGGCTACACCTTC. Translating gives CASSQEDRGGYTF.

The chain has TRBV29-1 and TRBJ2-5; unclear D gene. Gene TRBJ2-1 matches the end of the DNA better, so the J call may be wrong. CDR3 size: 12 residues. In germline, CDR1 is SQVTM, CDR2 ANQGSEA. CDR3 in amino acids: CSAADKYNEQFF. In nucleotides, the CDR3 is TGCAGCGCTGCCGACAAGTACAATGAGCAGTTCTTC.

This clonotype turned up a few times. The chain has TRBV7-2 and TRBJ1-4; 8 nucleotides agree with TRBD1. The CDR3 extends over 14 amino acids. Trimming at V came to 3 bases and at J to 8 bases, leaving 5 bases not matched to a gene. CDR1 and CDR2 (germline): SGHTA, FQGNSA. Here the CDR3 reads CASSFGQGKEKLFF. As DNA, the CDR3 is TGTGCCAGCAGCTTCGGACAGGGAAAGGAAAAACTGTTTTTT.

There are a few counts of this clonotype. The CDR3: CASSPRGQRNTGELFF. CDR3 DNA sequence: TGTGCCAGCAGCCCCCGCGGACAGAGGAACACCGGGGAGCTGTTTTTT. V gene TRBV7-9 combines with J gene TRBJ2-2; the D gene is possibly TRBD1 (6 bases). V lost 5 bases, J lost 1 base, and 14 bases lay in between. Germline-derived CDR1 and CDR2 are SEHNR and FQNEAQ (reference sequence). The CDR3 covers 16 residues.

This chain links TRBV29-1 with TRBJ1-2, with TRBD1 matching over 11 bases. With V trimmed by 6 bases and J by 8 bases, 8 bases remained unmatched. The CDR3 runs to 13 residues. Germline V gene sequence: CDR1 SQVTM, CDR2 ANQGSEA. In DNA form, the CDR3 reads TGCAGCGTCCCGGGACAGGGGGTCGGGGGCTACACCTTC. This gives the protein CSVPGQGVGGYTF.

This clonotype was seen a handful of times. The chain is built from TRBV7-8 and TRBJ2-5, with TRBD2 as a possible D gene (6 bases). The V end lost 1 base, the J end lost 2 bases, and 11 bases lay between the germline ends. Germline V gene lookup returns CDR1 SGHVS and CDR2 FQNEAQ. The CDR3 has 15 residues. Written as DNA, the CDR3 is TGTGCCAGCAGCTTAGGTCCTCGGGGGCAAGAGACCCAGTACTTC. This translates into CASSLGPRGQETQYF.

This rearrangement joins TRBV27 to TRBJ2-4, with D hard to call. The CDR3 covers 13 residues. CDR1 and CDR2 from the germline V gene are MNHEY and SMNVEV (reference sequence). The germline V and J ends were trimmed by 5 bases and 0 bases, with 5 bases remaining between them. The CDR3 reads CASSTQAKNIQYF. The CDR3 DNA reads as TGTGCCAGCAGTACCCAAGCCAAAAACATTCAGTACTTC.

CDR3 nucleotides: TGTGCCAGCAGCTTAAGGCTTTCTCGGACAGGGATCAATGAGCAGTTCTTC. It is translated as CASSLRLSRTGINEQFF. V and J are TRBV7-3 and TRBJ2-1, with 8 bases identical to TRBD1. Germline values: CDR1 SGHTA, CDR2 FQGTGA. The ends lost 1 base at V and 6 bases at J; junction bases unmatched: 11. The CDR3 sequence is 17 residues long.

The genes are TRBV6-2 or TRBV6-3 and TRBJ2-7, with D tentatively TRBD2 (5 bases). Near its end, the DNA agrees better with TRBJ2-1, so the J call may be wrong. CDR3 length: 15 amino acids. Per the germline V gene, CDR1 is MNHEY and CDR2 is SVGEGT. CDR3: CASTDPPLENNEQFF. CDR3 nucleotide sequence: TGTGCCAGCACCGATCCTCCACTAGAGAACAATGAGCAGTTCTTC.

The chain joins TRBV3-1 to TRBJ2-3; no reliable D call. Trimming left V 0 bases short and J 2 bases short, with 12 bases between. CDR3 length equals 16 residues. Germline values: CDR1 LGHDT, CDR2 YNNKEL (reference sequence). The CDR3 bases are TGTGCCAGCAGCCAAGAAACCGTACGGAACACAGATACGCAGTATTTT. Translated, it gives CASSQETVRNTDTQYF.

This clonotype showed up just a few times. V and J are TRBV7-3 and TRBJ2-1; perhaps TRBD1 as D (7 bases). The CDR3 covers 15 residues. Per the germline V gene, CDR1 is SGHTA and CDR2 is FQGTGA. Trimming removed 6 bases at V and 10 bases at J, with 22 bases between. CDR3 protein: CASSLDQGGLGEQFF. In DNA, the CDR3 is TGTGCCAGCAGTCTCGACCAGGGGGGCCTAGGAGAGCAGTTCTTC.

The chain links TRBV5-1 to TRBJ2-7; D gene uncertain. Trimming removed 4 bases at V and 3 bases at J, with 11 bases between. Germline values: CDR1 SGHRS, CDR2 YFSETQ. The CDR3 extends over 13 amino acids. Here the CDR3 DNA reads TGCGCCAGCAGCCCAACGACGGGCTACGAGCAGTACTTC. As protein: CASSPTTGYEQYF.

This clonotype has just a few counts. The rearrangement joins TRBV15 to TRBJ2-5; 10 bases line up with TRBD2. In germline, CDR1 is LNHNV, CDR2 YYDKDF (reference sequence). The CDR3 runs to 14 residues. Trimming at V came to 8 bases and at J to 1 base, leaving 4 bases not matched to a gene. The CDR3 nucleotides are TGTGCCACCCGGGCTAGCGGGAGCCAAGAGACCCAGTACTTC. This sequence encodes CATRASGSQETQYF.

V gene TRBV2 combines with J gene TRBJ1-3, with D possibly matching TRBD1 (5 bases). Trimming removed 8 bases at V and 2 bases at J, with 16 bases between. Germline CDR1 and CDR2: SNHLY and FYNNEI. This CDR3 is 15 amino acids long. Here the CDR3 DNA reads TGTGCCAGCTGCGAGGATGGGGGGACTGGAAACACCATATATTTT. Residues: CASCEDGGTGNTIYF.

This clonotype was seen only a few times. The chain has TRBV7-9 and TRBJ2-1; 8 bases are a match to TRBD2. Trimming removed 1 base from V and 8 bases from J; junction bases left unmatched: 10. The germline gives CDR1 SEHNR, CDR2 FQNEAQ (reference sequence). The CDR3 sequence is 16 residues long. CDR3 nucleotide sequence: TGTGCCAGCAGCTTAGTTTGGTTCGGGGGGGGCGATGAGCAGTTCTTC. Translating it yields CASSLVWFGGGDEQFF.

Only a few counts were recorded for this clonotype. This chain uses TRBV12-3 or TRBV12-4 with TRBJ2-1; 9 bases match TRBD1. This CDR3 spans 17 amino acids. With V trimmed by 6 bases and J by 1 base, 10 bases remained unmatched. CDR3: CASRGTGRLVSYNEQFF. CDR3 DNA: TGTGCCAGCAGGGGGACAGGGAGGCTAGTGTCCTACAATGAGCAGTTCTTC.

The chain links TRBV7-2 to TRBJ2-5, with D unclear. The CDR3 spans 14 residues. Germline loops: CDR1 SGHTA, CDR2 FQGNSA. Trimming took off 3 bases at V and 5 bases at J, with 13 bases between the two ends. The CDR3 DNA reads TGTGCCAGCAGCTTCGGCTCGCTCGGGGAGACCCAGTACTTC. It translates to CASSFGSLGETQYF. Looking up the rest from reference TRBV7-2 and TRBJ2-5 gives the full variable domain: GAGVSQSPSNKVTEKGKDVELRCDPISGHTALYWYRQSLGQGLEFLIYFQGNSAPDKSGLPSDRFSAERTGGSVSTLTIQRTQQEDSAVYLCASSFGSLGETQYFGPGTRLLVL.